This T cell receptor (beta chain) was recovered during a study of memory CD4+ T cells and cytomegalovirus serostatus. Study at large: Of the healthy Belgian adults, roughly ten were CMV seropositive and around 22 seronegative.

The CDR3 spans 14 residues. Germline loops: CDR1 SGHTA, CDR2 FQGNSA. V was clipped by 4 bases and J by 1 base, with 7 bases between them. For this clone: As yet, its antigen is unknown. This CDR3 is also generated by other DNA sequences in the sample.

The sort gate was single viable CD3+CD4+CD8-CD45RO+ cells for memory CD4+ T cells. CMV serostatus came from serum IgG against pp150, pp28, p38, p52. CD4+ T cells were isolated by positive magnetic selection. General study results and limits: Each of 67 CMV-associated TCRbeta sequences occurred in one to five individuals.

The repertoire was sequenced with immunoSEQ multiplex PCR; TCRdb's copy has only in-frame clones and lacks some. This sample has fewer than 50,000 clones; over 60% occur once, and the top ten carry 5% to 7.5%. Material: memory CD4+ T cells from blood. This clonotype originated in an adult in good health and CMV-seronegative. V usage is TRBV7-2 and J usage is TRBJ2-2; a possible D gene is TRBD1 (6 bases). This CDR3 reads CASSSDRNTGELFF. The CDR3 DNA reads TGTGCCAGCAGCTCGGACAGGAACACCGGGGAGCTGTTTTTT.